The table lists the clone carrying this T cell receptor beta chain with a few counts. First-strand cDNA used TRAV- and TRBV-specific primers, covering alpha and beta chains. Amplification, which lasted 15 to 20 PCR cycles, used a constant-region primer and V-primer adapter to amplify TCRs. TCRdb recomputed calls from the reads with MiXCR, one row per CDR3 protein. The sample records around 11,000 distinct CDR3 sequences, roughly half being singletons. The data stem from a study of low-dose radiotherapy and immunotherapy resistance in tumors. Study at large: While receiving nivolumab 240 mg every two weeks, patients also received ipilimumab 1 mg/kg every six weeks, both intravenously.

The receptor was isolated from a human donor with advanced metastatic prostate, ovarian, gallbladder or colorectal cancer (not recorded which). This table probably holds off-target reads from a library built for another chain.

In nucleotides, the CDR3 is TGCGCCAGCAGCTTTGGCAATGAGCAGTTCTTC. It yields the protein CASSFGNEQFF. This sequence joins TRBV5-1 and TRBJ2-1, with D unclear. This CDR3 comprises 11 residues. Germline V lookup: CDR1 SGHRS, CDR2 YFSETQ. Between the trimmed V and J ends, which lost 2 bases and 6 bases, there was a span of 3 bases.